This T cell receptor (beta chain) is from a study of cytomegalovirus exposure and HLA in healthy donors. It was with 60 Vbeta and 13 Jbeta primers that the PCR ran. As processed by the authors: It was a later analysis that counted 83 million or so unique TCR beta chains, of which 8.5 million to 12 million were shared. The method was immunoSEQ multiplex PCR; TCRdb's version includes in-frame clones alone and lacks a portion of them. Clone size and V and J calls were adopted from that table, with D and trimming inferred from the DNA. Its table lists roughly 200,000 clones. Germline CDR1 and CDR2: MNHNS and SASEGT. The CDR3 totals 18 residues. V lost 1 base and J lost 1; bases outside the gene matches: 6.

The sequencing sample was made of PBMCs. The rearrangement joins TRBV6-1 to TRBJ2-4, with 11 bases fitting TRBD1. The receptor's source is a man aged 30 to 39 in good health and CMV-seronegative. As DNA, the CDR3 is TGTGCCAGCAGTGAAGGGACAGGGGGCGTTGGGGCCAAAAACATTCAGTACTTC. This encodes CASSEGTGGVGAKNIQYF.